Presented here are 11 T cell receptor beta chains from one specimen sequenced in a study of shared clonotypes between healthy human individuals. Clones were read by immunoSEQ multiplex PCR, and TCRdb kept only the in-frame ones, dropping some. This table holds more than 400,000 clones, 65% to 85% found once. The sample was PBMCs. The origin of the receptors is a woman aged 40 to 50 in good health. Some clones in this sample may be carry-over from other donors' samples.

Remarks on this clone: This probably arose from a read error, given a far larger clone one base away. V gene TRBV27 combines with J gene TRBJ2-6, with D tentatively TRBD1 or TRBD2 (5 bases each). This CDR3 spans 15 amino acids. Germline V gives CDR1 MNHEY, CDR2 SMNVEV (reference sequence). CDR3 nucleotide sequence: TGTGCCAGCAGACGCCCGGGGTCTGGGGCCAACGTCATGACTTTC. Its protein is CASRRPGSGANVMTF.

The V call is TRBV7-9, the J call TRBJ1-4; unclear D gene. V lost 1 base and J 8 bases, leaving 17 bases between the germline ends. The V gene's germline CDR1 is SEHNR and CDR2 FQNEAQ (reference sequence). The CDR3 is made up of 16 amino acids. As DNA, the CDR3 is TGTGCCAGCAGCTTAGTTGGTGCCGGGGAGATGGAAAAACTGTTTTTT. Translating gives CASSLVGAGEMEKLFF.

This chain joins TRBV7-2 and TRBJ2-7; D may be TRBD2 (6 bases). Trimming took 0 bases from V and 2 from J, leaving 14 bases between them. Germline V CDR1 and CDR2: SGHTA, FQGNSA. The CDR3 extends over 16 amino acids. In DNA, the CDR3 is TGTGCCAGCAGCTTAGCGGGAGGCCGGGGGACCTACGAGCAGTACTTC. This codes for CASSLAGGRGTYEQYF.

The chain recombines TRBV11-2 with TRBJ2-7, with D possibly matching TRBD2 (5 bases). Germline CDR1 SGHAT, CDR2 FQNNGV. This CDR3 has 13 amino acids. Trimming removed 5 bases from V and 7 bases from J, with 15 bases in between. CDR3 protein: CASSNDQSGEQYF. The CDR3 bases are TGTGCCAGCAGCAATGACCAATCGGGGGAGCAGTACTTC.

Concerning this clone: A far larger clone is only one base removed, so a read error is likely. Within the sample, other DNA sequences also encode this same CDR3. The J gene is TRBJ2-7, the V gene TRBV6-4, with 8 bases identical to TRBD1. The V gene's germline CDR1 is MRHNA and CDR2 SNTAGT. The CDR3 spans 15 residues. The CDR3 spells CASSKTGDPNYEQYF. Here the CDR3 DNA reads TGTGCAAGCAGCAAGACAGGGGACCCAAACTACGAGCAGTACTTC.

The sample holds a few counts of this clone. The V gene is TRBV9, the J gene TRBJ1-2, with 8 bases matching TRBD1. Germline trimming cut 0 bases from V and 6 bases from J; bases unmatched to any gene: 10. There are 16 residues in the CDR3. The germline CDR1 and CDR2 sequences are SGDLS and YYNGEE. The CDR3 is CASSVEGTGAWDGYTF. The CDR3 region has the DNA TGTGCCAGCAGCGTAGAGGGGACAGGCGCTTGGGATGGCTACACCTTC.

The chain carries TRBV28 and TRBJ1-2, with 8 bases fitting TRBD1. Germline V gene lookup returns CDR1 MDHEN and CDR2 SYDVKM. The CDR3 loop spans 13 amino acids. Trimming removed 6 bases from V and 7 bases from J; junction bases left unmatched: 7. The CDR3 sequence: CASSRQGAGGYTF. CDR3 DNA: TGTGCCAGCAGCCGTCAGGGGGCCGGTGGCTACACCTTC.

This chain joins TRBV11-2 and TRBJ2-3; the D gene is possibly TRBD2 (6 bases). Germline V gene lookup returns CDR1 SGHAT and CDR2 FQNNGV. V lost 5 bases to trimming and J lost 4 bases, with 16 bases between them. The CDR3 has 15 amino acids. CDR3 DNA sequence: TGTGCCAGCAGCCCGATGGGAGGCTCGTCAGATACGCAGTATTTT. This sequence encodes CASSPMGGSSDTQYF.

The J gene is TRBJ2-7, the V gene TRBV7-9, with a weak D call TRBD1 (6 bases). There are 15 residues in the CDR3. Germline assignment: CDR1 SEHNR and CDR2 FQNEAQ (reference sequence). V was trimmed by 5 bases and J by 2 bases, leaving 16 bases between them. The CDR3 bases are TGTGCCAGCAGCGGGGCCCGGGACAAGACCTACGAGCAGTACTTC. Translating it yields CASSGARDKTYEQYF.

Note on this clone: With only one base between it and a far larger clone, this is likely a read error. This chain joins TRBV28 and TRBJ2-7, with TRBD1 identical over 9 bases. The CDR3 is 16 residues long. The germline gives CDR1 MDHEN, CDR2 SYDVKM. CDR3 DNA sequence: TGTGCCAGCAGTTTTGTTGCCGGACAGGGGTTGAACGAGCGGTACTTC. Its protein product is CASSFVAGQGLNERYF.

The DNA of the CDR3 is TGTGCCAGCAGCCGGGGCCGGGCCTTGAACACTGAAGCTTTCTTT. This sequence encodes CASSRGRALNTEAFF. This chain uses TRBV2 with TRBJ1-1, with D possibly being TRBD1 (5 bases). This CDR3 comprises 15 residues. Germline V gives CDR1 SNHLY, CDR2 FYNNEI. V was shortened by 6 bases and J by 0 bases, with 14 bases between the two germline ends.